This entry features one TCR beta chain sequence. As yet, its antigen is unknown. A read error may produce the germline difference seen at one junction end. The CDR3 is 11 amino acids. The V gene's germline CDR1 is SQVTM and CDR2 ANQGSEA. The sample comes from a study of T cell repertoires in cytomegalovirus infection. TCRdb re-analysed the reads in MiXCR, keeping a single row per CDR3 protein. Among 90,000 to 110,000 distinct CDR3 sequences listed, 29% were seen once. J is TRBJ2-5 and V is TRBV29-1; no reliable D call. The receptor was isolated from a human donor in good health (CMV status not recorded). Some clones in this sample may be carry-over from other donors' samples. The source was CD8+ T cells from cultured PBMCs, collected from culture after CMV antigen stimulation. This CDR3 is CSAEEQETQYF. In DNA form, the CDR3 reads TGCAGCGCTGAAGAGCAAGAGACCCAGTACTTC.